This is a list of T cell receptor beta chains from one sample in a study of tumor-infiltrating lymphocytes in primary liver carcinoma. TCRdb re-called the multiplex PCR reads with MiXCR, one entry per CDR3 protein. The sample includes approximately 320,000 distinct CDR3 sequences, more than 55% of them seen just once. What was sequenced was peripheral blood. These TCRs come from a woman in her 30s with primary liver carcinoma and hepatitis B virus infection. Both conserved end residues are part of each CDR3. The order of the fields is V gene, clone size, D gene, J gene, CDR3 protein. A D gene is named only where the DNA matches it firmly. Size values are once, few and many counts, or a class for expanded clones, and some rows have none.

TRBV28	NA	NA	TRBJ1-1	CASSPRGVGRNTEAFF
TRBV5-5	NA	NA	TRBJ2-7	CASSPYRDDQYF
TRBV20-1	NA	NA	TRBJ1-4	CSAEGAREKLFF
TRBV5-1	once	NA	TRBJ2-1	CASSLRAEGCEQFF
TRBV12-3/TRBV12-4	many	NA	TRBJ2-5	CASSLGVETQYF
TRBV6-5	NA	TRBD2	TRBJ2-1	CASSDLAGVYNEQFF
TRBV28	few	NA	TRBJ2-7	CASSSPAIARHSSYEQYF
TRBV7-9	NA	NA	TRBJ1-4	CASSLSMDEKLFF
TRBV4-1	NA	TRBD2	TRBJ2-7	CASSHFGGSPSEQYF
TRBV7-9	NA	NA	TRBJ1-4	CASSLRATNEKLFF
TRBV4-2	many	NA	TRBJ2-2	CASRPETSNTGELFF
TRBV5-4	NA	NA	TRBJ1-1	CASSLDPMGCGSTEAFF
TRBV5-6	NA	TRBD1	TRBJ2-1	CANSLAGTGKLRQFF
TRBV12-3/TRBV12-4	many	NA	TRBJ2-1	CASSFMNEQFF
TRBV6-2/TRBV6-3	few	NA	TRBJ1-5	CASSPDPDRMGQPQHF
TRBV6-1	many	NA	TRBJ2-2	CASSDSGATTGELFF
TRBV11-2	many	TRBD1	TRBJ2-3	CASSWGQLIADTQYF